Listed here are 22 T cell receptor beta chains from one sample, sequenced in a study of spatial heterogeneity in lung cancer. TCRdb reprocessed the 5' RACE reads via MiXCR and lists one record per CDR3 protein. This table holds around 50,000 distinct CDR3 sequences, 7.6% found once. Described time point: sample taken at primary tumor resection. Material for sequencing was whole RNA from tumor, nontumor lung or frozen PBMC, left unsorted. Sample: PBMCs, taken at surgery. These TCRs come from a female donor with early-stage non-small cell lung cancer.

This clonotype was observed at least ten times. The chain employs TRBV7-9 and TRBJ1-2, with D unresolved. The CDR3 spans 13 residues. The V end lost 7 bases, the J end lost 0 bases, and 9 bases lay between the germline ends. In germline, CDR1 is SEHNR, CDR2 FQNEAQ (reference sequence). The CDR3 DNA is TGTGCCAGCACCGGACGGTCTAACTATGGCTACACCTTC. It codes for CASTGRSNYGYTF. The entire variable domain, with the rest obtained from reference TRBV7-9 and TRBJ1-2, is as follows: DTGVSQNPRHKITKRGQNVTFRCDPISEHNRLYWYRQTLGQGPEFLTYFQNEAQLEKSRLLSDRFSAERPKGSFSTLEIQRTEQGDSAMYLCASTGRSNYGYTFGSGTRLTVV.

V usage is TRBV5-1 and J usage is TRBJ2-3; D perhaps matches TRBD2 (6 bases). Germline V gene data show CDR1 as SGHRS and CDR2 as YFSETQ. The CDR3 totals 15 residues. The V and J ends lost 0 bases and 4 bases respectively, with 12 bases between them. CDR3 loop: CASSLVTSSADTQYF. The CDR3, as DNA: TGCGCCAGCAGCTTGGTAACTAGCTCGGCAGATACGCAGTATTTT.

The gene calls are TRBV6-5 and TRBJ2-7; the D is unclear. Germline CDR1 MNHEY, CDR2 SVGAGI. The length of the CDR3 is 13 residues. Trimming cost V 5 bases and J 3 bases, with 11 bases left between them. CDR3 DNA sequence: TGTGCCAGCAGTCCGCCCCCAGGCTACGAGCAGTACTTC. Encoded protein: CASSPPPGYEQYF.

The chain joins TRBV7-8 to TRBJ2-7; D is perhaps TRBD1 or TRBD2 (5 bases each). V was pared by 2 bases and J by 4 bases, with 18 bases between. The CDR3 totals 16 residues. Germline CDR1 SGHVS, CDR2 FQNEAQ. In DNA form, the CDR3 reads TGTGCCAGCAGCTTATTTGGGGGTCAGTGGGGTTACGAGCAGTACTTC. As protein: CASSLFGGQWGYEQYF. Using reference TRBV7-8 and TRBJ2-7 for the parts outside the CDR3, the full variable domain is GAGVSQSPRYKVAKRGQDVALRCDPISGHVSLFWYQQALGQGPEFLTYFQNEAQLDKSGLPSDRFFAERPEGSVSTLKIQRTQQEDSAVYLCASSLFGGQWGYEQYFGPGTRLTVT.

The CDR3 is CASSPRGVATNEKLFF. CDR3 coding DNA: TGTGCCAGTAGTCCCCGTGGGGTAGCAACTAATGAAAAACTGTTTTTT. V is TRBV19 and J is TRBJ1-4; no definite D call. The germline V and J ends were trimmed by 5 bases and 0 bases, with 13 bases remaining between them. This CDR3 spans 16 amino acids. Germline loops: CDR1 LNHDA, CDR2 SQIVND (reference sequence).

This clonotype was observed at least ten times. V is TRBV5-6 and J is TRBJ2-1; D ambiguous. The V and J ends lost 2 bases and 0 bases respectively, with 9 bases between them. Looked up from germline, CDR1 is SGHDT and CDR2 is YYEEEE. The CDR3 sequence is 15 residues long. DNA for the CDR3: TGTGCCAGCAGCTTCCTGGGCGGCTCCTACAATGAGCAGTTCTTC. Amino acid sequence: CASSFLGGSYNEQFF.

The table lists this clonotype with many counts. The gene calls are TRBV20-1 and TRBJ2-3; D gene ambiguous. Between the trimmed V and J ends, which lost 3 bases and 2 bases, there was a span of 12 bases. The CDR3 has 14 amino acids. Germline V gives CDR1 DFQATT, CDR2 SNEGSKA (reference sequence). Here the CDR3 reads CSASTRFITDTQYF. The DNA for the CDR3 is TGCAGTGCTAGTACTCGGTTCATCACAGATACGCAGTATTTT.

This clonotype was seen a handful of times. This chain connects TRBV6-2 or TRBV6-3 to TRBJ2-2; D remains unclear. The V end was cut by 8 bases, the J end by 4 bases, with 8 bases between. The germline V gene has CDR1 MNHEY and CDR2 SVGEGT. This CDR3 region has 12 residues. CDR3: CASWEGTGELFF. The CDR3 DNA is TGTGCCAGCTGGGAAGGCACCGGGGAGCTGTTTTTT.

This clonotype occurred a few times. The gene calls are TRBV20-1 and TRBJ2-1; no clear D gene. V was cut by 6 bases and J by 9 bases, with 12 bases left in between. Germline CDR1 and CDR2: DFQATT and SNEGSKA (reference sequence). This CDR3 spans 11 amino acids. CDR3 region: CSAIRTGEQFF. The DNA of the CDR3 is TGCAGTGCCATTAGGACGGGTGAGCAGTTCTTC.

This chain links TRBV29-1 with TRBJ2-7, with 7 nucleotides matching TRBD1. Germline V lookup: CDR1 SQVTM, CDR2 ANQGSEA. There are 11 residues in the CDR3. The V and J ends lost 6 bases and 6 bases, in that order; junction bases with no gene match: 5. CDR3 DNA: TGCAGCGTGAGGGGGACAGTCGAGCAGTACTTC. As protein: CSVRGTVEQYF.

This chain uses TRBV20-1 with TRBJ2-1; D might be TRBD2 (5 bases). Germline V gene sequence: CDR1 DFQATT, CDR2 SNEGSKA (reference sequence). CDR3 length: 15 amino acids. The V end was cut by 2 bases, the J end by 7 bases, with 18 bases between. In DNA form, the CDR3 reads TGCAGTGCTAGATTTGCTACCGAGGGCCGGAATGAGCAGTTCTTC. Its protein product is CSARFATEGRNEQFF.

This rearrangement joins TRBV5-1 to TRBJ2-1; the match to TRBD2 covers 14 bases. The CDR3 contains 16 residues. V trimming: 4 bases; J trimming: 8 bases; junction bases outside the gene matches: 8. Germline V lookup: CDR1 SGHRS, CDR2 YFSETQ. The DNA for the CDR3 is TGCGCCAGCAGCCCGACGACTAGCGGGGGGGCCCATGAGCAGTTCTTC. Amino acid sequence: CASSPTTSGGAHEQFF. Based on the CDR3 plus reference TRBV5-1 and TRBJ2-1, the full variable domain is KAGVTQTPRYLIKTRGQQVTLSCSPISGHRSVSWYQQTPGQGLQFLFEYFSETQRNKGNFPGRFSGRQFSNSRSEMNVSTLELGDSALYLCASSPTTSGGAHEQFFGPGTRLTVL.

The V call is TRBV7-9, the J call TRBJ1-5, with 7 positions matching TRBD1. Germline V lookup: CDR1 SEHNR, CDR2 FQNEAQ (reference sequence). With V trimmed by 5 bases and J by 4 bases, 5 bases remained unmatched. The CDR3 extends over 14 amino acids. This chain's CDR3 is CASSRDSLNQPQHF. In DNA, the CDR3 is TGTGCCAGCAGCCGGGACAGTTTAAATCAGCCCCAGCATTTT.

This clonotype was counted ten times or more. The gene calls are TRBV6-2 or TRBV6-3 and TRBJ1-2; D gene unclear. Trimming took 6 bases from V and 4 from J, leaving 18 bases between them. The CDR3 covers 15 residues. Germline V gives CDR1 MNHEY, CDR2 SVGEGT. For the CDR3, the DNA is TGTGCCAGCAGCACCTGGGCGCGGGTCCCCTATGGCTACACCTTC. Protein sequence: CASSTWARVPYGYTF.

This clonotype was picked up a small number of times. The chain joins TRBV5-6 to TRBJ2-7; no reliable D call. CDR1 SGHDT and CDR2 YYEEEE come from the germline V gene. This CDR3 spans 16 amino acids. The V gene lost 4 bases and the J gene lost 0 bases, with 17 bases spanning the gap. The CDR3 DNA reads TGTGCCAGCAGCAGCATCCGGATTACAAGCTCCTACGAGCAGTACTTC. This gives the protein CASSSIRITSSYEQYF.

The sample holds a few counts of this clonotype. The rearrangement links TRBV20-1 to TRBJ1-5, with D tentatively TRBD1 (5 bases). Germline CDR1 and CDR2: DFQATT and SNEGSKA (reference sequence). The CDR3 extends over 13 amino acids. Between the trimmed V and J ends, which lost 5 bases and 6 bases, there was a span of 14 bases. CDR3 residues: CSAEAGQFQPQHF. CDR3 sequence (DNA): TGCAGTGCTGAAGCAGGGCAGTTTCAGCCCCAGCATTTT.

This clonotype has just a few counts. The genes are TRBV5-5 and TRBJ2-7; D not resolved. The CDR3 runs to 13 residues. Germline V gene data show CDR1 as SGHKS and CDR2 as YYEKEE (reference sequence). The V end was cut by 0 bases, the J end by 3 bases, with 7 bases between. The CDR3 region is CASSLGELYEQYF. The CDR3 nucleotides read TGTGCCAGCAGCTTGGGGGAACTCTACGAGCAGTACTTC.

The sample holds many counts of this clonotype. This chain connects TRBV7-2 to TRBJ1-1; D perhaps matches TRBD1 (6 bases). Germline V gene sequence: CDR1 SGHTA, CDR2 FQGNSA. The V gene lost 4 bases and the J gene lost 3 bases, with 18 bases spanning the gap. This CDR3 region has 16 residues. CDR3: CASSSDSRGLDTEAFF. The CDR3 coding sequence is TGTGCCAGCAGCTCCGACAGCCGGGGGCTTGACACTGAAGCTTTCTTT.

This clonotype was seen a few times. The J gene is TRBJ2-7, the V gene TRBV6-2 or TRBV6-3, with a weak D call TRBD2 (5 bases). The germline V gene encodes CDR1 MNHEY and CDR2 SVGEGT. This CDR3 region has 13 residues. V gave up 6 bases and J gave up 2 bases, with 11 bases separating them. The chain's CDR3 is CASRATGTYEQYF. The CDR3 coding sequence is TGTGCCAGCAGGGCTACGGGAACCTACGAGCAGTACTTC.

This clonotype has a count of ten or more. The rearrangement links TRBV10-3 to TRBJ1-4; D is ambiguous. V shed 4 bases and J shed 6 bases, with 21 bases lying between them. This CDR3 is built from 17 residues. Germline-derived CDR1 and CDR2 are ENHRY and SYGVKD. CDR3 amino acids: CAISVPAEGRSYEKLFF. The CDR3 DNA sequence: TGTGCCATCAGTGTGCCCGCCGAAGGGCGTTCGTATGAAAAACTGTTTTTT.

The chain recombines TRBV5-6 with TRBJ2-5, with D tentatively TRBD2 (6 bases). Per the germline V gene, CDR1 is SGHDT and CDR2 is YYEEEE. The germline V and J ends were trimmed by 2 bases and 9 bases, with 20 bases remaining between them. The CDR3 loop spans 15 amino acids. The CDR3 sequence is CASSFRREPSSAQYF. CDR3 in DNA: TGTGCCAGCAGCTTTCGGCGGGAACCGTCATCGGCCCAGTACTTC.

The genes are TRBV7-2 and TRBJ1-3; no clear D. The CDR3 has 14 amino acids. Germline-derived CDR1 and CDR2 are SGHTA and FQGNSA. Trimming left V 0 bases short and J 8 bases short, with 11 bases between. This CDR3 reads CASSLAPRRDTIYF. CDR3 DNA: TGTGCCAGCAGCTTAGCACCCCGACGGGACACCATATATTTT.